The rows below give T cell receptor beta chains drawn from one sample of a study of T cell responses to AZD1222 COVID-19 vaccine. Data came from immunoSEQ multiplex PCR; TCRdb stores just in-frame clones and leaves some out. The repertoire consists of 150,000 to 200,000 clones, with approximately 90% occurring once and the leading ten covering roughly 3.5%. Sequencing used peripheral blood, obtained 28 days after the second AZD1222 dose. The origin of the receptors is an adult who received the AZD1222 COVID-19 vaccine. Each CDR3 is given without its conserved first and last residue.

CDR3 protein	V gene	J gene
ASSLRDGYT	TRBV2	TRBJ1-2
ASSLTGGYEQY	TRBV27	TRBJ2-7
ASSLGTEGNTIY	TRBV5-1	TRBJ1-3
ASSLAGGGRSNTGELF	TRBV5-4	TRBJ2-2
ASSRANTGELF	TRBV6-4	TRBJ2-2
ASSQGLSVNNEQF	TRBV3-1/TRBV3-2	TRBJ2-1
ASSLHRALNTEAF	TRBV2	TRBJ1-1
ASSSDYQGTAEAF	TRBV11-2	TRBJ1-1
ASSLLWETQY	TRBV5-4	TRBJ2-5
ASSPPQGSGANVLT	TRBV7-9	TRBJ2-6
ASSYSLAGYNEQF	TRBV6-5	TRBJ2-1
ASSPGGLAGNTIY	TRBV19	TRBJ1-3
ASSNGGGEGATNEKLF	TRBV4-2	TRBJ1-4
ASSQDLPSETQY	TRBV3-1/TRBV3-2	TRBJ2-5
ASSLAGTLNTEAF	TRBV27	TRBJ1-1
ASSWQGSSYNSPLH	TRBV5-1	TRBJ1-6
ASRGWGYEQY	TRBV28	TRBJ2-7
ASSLGLRGSEQY	TRBV5-1	TRBJ2-7
ASRDRGDGELF	TRBV7-9	TRBJ2-2
ASSLSSGPFYNEQF	TRBV7-6	TRBJ2-1
ASRDIAYNSPLH	TRBV27	TRBJ1-6
AISEAGLAVNYNEQF	TRBV10-3	TRBJ2-1
ACTGSYEQY	TRBV30	TRBJ2-7
ASSLLGNNSPLH	TRBV7-9	TRBJ1-6
ASSLHRDGGYT	TRBV7-9	TRBJ1-2
ASSMTGSNEQF	TRBV27	TRBJ2-1
ASSLGTGAGSPLH	TRBV28	TRBJ1-6
ASSRVAGYEQY	TRBV27	TRBJ2-7
ASAWSSGNTIY	TRBV11-2	TRBJ1-3
ASGFQAGATGDEQF	TRBV12-5	TRBJ2-1
ASSPGQGATGELF	TRBV14	TRBJ2-2
ASSGSWSRQINYGYT	TRBV5-1	TRBJ1-2
ASSLRAQETQY	TRBV7-2	TRBJ2-5
ASSESIAGHYEQY	TRBV10-1	TRBJ2-7
ASSVRGLAGTDTQY	TRBV9	TRBJ2-3
ASSQEGLAGSYEQY	TRBV4-1	TRBJ2-7
ASSYKGNDEQF	TRBV6-5	TRBJ2-1
ASSLEGDRQNYGYT	TRBV6-2/TRBV6-3	TRBJ1-2
ASSLNFYNEQF	TRBV27	TRBJ2-1
ASSLDGGNSPLH	TRBV5-1	TRBJ1-6
ASSQGTTTGANVLT	TRBV14	TRBJ2-6
ASSEGPGADYGYT	TRBV7-9	TRBJ1-2
ASRKGVNTGELF	TRBV7-3	TRBJ2-2
ASSLSWGASGRKGETQY	TRBV5-8	TRBJ2-5
ASSREGAANEKLF	TRBV2	TRBJ1-4
VSRARGANVLT	TRBV28	TRBJ2-6